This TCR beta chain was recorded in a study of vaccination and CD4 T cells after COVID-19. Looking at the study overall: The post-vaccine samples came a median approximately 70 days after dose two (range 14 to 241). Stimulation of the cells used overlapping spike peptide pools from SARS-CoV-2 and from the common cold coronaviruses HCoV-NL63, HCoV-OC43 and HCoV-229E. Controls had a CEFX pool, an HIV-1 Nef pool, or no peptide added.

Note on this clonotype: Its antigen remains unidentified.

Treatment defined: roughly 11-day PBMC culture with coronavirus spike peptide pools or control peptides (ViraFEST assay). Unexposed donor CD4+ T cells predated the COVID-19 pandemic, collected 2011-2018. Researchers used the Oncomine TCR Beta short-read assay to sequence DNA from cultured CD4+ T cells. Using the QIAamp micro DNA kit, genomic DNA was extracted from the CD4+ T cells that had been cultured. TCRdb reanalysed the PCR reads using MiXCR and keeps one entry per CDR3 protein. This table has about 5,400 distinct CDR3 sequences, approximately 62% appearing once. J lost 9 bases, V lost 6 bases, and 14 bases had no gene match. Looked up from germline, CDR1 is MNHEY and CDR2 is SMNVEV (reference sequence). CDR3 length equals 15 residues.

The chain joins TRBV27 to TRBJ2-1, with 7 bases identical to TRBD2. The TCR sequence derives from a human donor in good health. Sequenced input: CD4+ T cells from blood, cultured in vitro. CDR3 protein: CASSNPGLPPREQFF. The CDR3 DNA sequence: TGTGCCAGCAGCAACCCGGGACTACCACCCCGTGAGCAGTTCTTC.